This is a list of T cell receptor beta chains from one sample in a study of cytomegalovirus exposure and HLA in healthy donors. TCRdb keeps only in-frame clones here, not all; method: immunoSEQ multiplex PCR. The sample includes fewer than 250,000 clones, 75% to 85% of them seen just once. Material: PBMCs. These receptors were taken from a girl under 18 in good health and CMV-seronegative. CDR3s include the opening cysteine and the closing phenylalanine or tryptophan. The D gene is left open where the match is weak.

v_gene	j_gene	d_gene	CDR3aa	CDR3nt
TRBV4-2	TRBJ2-7	TRBD2	CASSLGLAGGPGSYEQYF	TGTGCCAGCAGCCTTGGACTAGCGGGAGGGCCTGGGTCCTACGAGCAGTACTTC
TRBV28	TRBJ2-1	NA	CASSLGGAYNEQFF	TGTGCCAGCAGTTTAGGCGGGGCCTACAATGAGCAGTTCTTC
TRBV14	TRBJ2-5	NA	CASSRTGGGETQYF	TGTGCCAGCAGCCGGACAGGCGGGGGGGAGACCCAGTACTTC
TRBV13	TRBJ1-1	TRBD1	CASSPFWTGNTEAFF	TGTGCCAGCAGCCCATTTTGGACAGGGAACACTGAAGCTTTCTTT
TRBV11-2	TRBJ2-1	NA	CASSRLSAYNEQFF	TGTGCCAGCAGCCGACTTTCGGCCTACAATGAGCAGTTCTTC
TRBV30	TRBJ2-1	TRBD2	CAWSTQVGRGEFF	TGTGCCTGGAGTACCCAAGTGGGGCGGGGGGAGTTCTTC
TRBV28	TRBJ2-2	TRBD1	CASSLWDRATGELFF	TGTGCCAGCAGTTTATGGGACAGGGCGACCGGGGAGCTGTTTTTT
TRBV27	TRBJ2-7	TRBD1	CASSTRTGTGSLLFYEQYF	TGTGCCAGCAGTACCAGAACCGGGACAGGGTCGCTTCTTTTCTACGAGCAGTACTTC
TRBV4-3	TRBJ2-6	NA	CASSQGHSGANVLTF	TGCGCCAGCAGCCAAGGTCACTCTGGGGCCAACGTCCTGACTTTC
TRBV2	TRBJ1-2	TRBD1	CASEGDGQARYTF	TGTGCCAGCGAAGGGGATGGACAGGCCCGCTACACCTTC
TRBV7-9	TRBJ1-1	NA	CASSSGNRNTEAFF	TGTGCCAGCAGCTCAGGGAACAGGAACACTGAAGCTTTCTTT
TRBV2	TRBJ2-3	NA	CASSDSGGDTQYF	TGTGCCAGCAGTGACTCGGGTGGGGATACGCAGTATTTT
TRBV27	TRBJ2-7	NA	CASSTRDKHPYEQYF	TGTGCCAGCAGTACAAGGGACAAACACCCCTACGAGCAGTACTTC
TRBV15	TRBJ1-5	NA	CATSSPNQPQHF	TGTGCCACCAGCAGCCCAAATCAGCCCCAGCATTTT
TRBV19	TRBJ2-4	NA	CASSPEATPGAKNIQYF	TGTGCCAGTAGTCCCGAAGCAACGCCGGGGGCCAAAAACATTCAGTACTTC
TRBV30	TRBJ1-1	TRBD1	CAWRGQGDTEAFF	TGTGCCTGGAGAGGACAGGGGGACACTGAAGCTTTCTTT
TRBV7-3	TRBJ2-5	TRBD2	CASSAYGPSGILQETQYF	TGTGCCAGCAGTGCTTATGGCCCTAGCGGGATCCTCCAAGAGACCCAGTACTTC
TRBV18	TRBJ2-7	NA	CASSPRGGHQVYEQYF	TGTGCCAGCTCACCCCGTGGGGGCCACCAGGTCTACGAGCAGTACTTC
TRBV5-6	TRBJ1-2	NA	CASSLRLESFFYGYTF	TGTGCCAGCAGCTTGAGATTAGAGTCGTTCTTTTATGGCTACACCTTC
TRBV19	TRBJ2-1	NA	CASSIAQGGPLHYNEQFF	TGTGCCAGTAGTATAGCCCAGGGCGGACCCCTACACTACAATGAGCAGTTCTTC